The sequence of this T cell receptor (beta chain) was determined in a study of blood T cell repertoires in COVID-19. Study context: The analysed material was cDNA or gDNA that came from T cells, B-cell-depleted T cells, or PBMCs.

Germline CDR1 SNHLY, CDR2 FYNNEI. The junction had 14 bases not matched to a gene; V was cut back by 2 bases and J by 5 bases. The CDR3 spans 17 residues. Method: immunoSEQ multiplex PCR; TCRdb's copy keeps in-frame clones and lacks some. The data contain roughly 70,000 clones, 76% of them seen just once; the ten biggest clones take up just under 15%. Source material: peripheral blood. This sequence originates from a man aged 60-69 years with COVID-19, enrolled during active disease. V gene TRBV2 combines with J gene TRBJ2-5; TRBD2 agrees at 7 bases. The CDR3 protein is CASSESRGKGSYETQYF. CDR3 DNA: TGTGCCAGCAGTGAATCGCGGGGGAAGGGGTCATATGAGACCCAGTACTTC. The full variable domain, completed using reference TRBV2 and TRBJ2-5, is EPEVTQTPSHQVTQMGQEVILRCVPISNHLYFYWYRQILGQKVEFLVSFYNNEISEKSEIFDDQFSVERPDGSNFTLKIRSTKLEDSAMYFCASSESRGKGSYETQYFGPGTRLLVL.